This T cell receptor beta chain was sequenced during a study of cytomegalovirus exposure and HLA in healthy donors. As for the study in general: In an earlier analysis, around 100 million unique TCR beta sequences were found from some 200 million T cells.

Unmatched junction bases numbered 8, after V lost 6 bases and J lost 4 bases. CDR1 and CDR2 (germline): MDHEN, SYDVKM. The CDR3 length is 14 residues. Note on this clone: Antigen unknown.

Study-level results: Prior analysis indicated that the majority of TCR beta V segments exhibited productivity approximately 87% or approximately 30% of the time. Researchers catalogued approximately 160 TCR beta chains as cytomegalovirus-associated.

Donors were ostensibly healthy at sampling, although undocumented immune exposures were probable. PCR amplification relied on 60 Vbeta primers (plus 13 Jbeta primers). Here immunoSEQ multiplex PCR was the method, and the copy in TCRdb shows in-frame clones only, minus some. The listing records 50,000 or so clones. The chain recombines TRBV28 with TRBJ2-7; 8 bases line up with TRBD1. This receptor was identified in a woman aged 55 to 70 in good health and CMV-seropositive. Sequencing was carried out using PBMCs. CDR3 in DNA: TGTGCCAGCAGACCGGGACAGGTCTCTTACGAGCAGTACTTC. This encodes CASRPGQVSYEQYF. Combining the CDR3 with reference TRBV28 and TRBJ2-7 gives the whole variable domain DVKVTQSSRYLVKRTGEKVFLECVQDMDHENMFWYRQDPGLGLRLIYFSYDVKMKEKGDIPEGYSVSREKKERFSLILESASTNQTSMYLCASRPGQVSYEQYFGPGTRLTVT.